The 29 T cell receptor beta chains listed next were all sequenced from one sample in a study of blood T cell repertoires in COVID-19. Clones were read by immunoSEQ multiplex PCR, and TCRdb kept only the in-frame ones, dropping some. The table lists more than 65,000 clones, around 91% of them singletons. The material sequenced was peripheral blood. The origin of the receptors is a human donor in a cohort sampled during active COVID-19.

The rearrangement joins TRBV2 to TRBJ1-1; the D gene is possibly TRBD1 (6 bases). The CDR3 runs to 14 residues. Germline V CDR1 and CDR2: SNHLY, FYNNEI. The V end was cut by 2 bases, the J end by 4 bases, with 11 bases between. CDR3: CASSEYTGITEAFF. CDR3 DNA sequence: TGTGCCAGCAGTGAATATACAGGGATCACTGAAGCTTTCTTT. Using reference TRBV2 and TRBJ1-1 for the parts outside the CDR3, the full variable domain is EPEVTQTPSHQVTQMGQEVILRCVPISNHLYFYWYRQILGQKVEFLVSFYNNEISEKSEIFDDQFSVERPDGSNFTLKIRSTKLEDSAMYFCASSEYTGITEAFFGQGTRLTVV.

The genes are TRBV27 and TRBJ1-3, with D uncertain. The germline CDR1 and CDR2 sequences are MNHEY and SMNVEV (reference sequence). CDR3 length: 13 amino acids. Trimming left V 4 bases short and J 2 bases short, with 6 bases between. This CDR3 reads CASSSPAGNTIYF. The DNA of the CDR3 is TGTGCCAGCAGTTCGCCAGCTGGAAACACCATATATTTT.

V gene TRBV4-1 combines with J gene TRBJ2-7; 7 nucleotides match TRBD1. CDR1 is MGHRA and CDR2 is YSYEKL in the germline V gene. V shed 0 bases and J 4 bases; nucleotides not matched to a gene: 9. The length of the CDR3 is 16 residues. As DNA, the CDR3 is TGCGCCAGCAGCCAAGATCCTTCGGGACAGCTATACGAGCAGTACTTC. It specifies CASSQDPSGQLYEQYF.

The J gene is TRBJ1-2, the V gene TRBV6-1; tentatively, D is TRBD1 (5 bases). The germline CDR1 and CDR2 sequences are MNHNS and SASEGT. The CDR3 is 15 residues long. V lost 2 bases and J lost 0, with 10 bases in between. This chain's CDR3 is CASSEYSRANYGYTF. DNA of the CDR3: TGTGCCAGCAGTGAATATAGCAGGGCTAACTATGGCTACACCTTC.

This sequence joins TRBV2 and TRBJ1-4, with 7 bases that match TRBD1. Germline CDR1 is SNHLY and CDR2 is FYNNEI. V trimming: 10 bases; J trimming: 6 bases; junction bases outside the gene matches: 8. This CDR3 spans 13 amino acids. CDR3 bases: TGTGCCATCAGGGGGGCATGGGATGAAAAACTGTTTTTT. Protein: CAIRGAWDEKLFF.

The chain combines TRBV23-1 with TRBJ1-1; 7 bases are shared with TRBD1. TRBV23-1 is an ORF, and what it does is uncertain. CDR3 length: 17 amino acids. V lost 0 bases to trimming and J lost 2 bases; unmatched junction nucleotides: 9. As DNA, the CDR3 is TGCGCCAGCAGTCAATCAAGGGGACAGAGAATTAACACTGAAGCTTTCTTT. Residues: CASSQSRGQRINTEAFF.

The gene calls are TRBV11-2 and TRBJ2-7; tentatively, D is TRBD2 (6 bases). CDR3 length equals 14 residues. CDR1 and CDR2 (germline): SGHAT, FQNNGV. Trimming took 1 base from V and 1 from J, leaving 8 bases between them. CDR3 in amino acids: CASSLAGRSYEQYF. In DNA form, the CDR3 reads TGTGCCAGCAGCTTAGCCGGGAGATCCTACGAGCAGTACTTC. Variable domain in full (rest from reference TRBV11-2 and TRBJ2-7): EAGVAQSPRYKIIEKRQSVAFWCNPISGHATLYWYQQILGQGPKLLIQFQNNGVVDDSQLPKDRFSAERLKGVDSTLKIQPAKLEDSAVYLCASSLAGRSYEQYFGPGTRLTVT.

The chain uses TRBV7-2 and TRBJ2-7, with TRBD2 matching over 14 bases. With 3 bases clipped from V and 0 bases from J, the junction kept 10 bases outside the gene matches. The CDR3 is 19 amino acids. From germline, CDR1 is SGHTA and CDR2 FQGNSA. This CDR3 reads CASSFPRLAGGPGSYEQYF. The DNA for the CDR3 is TGTGCCAGCAGCTTCCCCCGACTAGCGGGGGGGCCAGGCTCCTACGAGCAGTACTTC.

This CDR3 is CASSYGGATYEQYF. The DNA of the CDR3 is TGTGCCAGCAGTTACGGGGGGGCTACTTACGAGCAGTACTTC. The gene calls are TRBV6-2 or TRBV6-3 and TRBJ2-7, with a possible D match to TRBD2 (7 bases). Trimming cost V 2 bases and J 4 bases, with 12 bases left between them. Germline-derived CDR1 and CDR2 are MNHEY and SVGEGT. The CDR3 runs to 14 residues.

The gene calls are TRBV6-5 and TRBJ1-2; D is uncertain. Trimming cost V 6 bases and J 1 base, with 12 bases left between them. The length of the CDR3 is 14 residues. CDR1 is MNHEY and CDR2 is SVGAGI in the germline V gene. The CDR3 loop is CASSTQIDNYGYTF. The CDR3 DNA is TGTGCCAGCAGCACCCAGATCGATAACTATGGCTACACCTTC.

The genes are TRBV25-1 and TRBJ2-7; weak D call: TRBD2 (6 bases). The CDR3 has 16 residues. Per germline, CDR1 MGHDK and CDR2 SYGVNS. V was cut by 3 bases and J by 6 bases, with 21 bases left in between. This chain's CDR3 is CASSDTVTGTYREQYF. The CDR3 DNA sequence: TGTGCCAGCAGTGATACTGTGACCGGGACTTATCGCGAGCAGTACTTC.

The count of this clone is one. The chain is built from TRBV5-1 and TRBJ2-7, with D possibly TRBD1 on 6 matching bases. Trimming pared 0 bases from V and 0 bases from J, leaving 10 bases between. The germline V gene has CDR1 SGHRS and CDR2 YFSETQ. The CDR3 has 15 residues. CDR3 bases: TGCGCCAGCAGCTTGGGGGACACCACCTCCTACGAGCAGTACTTC. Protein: CASSLGDTTSYEQYF.

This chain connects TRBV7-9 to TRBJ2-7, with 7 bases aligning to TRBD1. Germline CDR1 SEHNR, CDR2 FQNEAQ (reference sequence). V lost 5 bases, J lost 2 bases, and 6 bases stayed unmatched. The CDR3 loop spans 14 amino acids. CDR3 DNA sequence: TGTGCCAGCAGCATCCCTGGGACAGCCTACGAGCAGTACTTC. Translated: CASSIPGTAYEQYF.

The CDR3 DNA reads TGTGCCAGCAGATACACGGTAGGGGACACTGAAGCTTTCTTT. Amino acid sequence: CASRYTVGDTEAFF. The chain joins TRBV27 to TRBJ1-1, with D possibly being TRBD1 (5 bases). The CDR3 consists of 14 residues. CDR1 and CDR2 from the germline V gene are MNHEY and SMNVEV (reference sequence). V lost 6 bases and J 3 bases, leaving 14 bases between the germline ends.

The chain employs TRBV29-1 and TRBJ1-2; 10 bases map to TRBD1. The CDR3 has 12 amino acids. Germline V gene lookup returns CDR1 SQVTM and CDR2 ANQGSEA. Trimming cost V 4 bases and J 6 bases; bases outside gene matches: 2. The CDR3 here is CSVVGQGDGYTF. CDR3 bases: TGCAGCGTTGTAGGACAGGGGGATGGCTACACCTTC.

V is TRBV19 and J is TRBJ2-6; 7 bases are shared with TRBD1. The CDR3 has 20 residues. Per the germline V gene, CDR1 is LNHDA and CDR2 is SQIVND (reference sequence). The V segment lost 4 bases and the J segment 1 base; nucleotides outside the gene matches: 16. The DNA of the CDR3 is TGTGCCAGTAGTAACGGGAAGATGGGGACAGAACAGTCTGGGGCCAACGTCCTGACTTTC. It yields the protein CASSNGKMGTEQSGANVLTF.

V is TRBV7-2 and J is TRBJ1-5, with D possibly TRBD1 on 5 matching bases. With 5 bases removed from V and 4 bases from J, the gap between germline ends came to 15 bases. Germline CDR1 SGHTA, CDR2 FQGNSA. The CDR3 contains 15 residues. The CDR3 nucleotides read TGTGCCAGCAGCCAAGGGAGGGGCCTTAATCAGCCCCAGCATTTT. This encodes CASSQGRGLNQPQHF.

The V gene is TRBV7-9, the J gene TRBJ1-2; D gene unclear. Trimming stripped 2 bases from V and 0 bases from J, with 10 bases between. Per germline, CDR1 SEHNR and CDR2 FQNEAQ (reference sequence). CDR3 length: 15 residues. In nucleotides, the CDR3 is TGTGCCAGCAGCTTAAAAAGCAGCGCTAACTATGGCTACACCTTC. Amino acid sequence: CASSLKSSANYGYTF. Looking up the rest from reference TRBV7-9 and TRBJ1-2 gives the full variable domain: DTGVSQNPRHKITKRGQNVTFRCDPISEHNRLYWYRQTLGQGPEFLTYFQNEAQLEKSRLLSDRFSAERPKGSFSTLEIQRTEQGDSAMYLCASSLKSSANYGYTFGSGTRLTVV.

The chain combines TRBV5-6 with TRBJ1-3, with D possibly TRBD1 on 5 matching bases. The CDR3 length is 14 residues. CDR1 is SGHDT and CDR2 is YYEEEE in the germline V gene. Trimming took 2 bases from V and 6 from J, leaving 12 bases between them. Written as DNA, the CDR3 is TGTGCCAGCAGCTTAGGGGCACGGGTAAACACCATATATTTT. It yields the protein CASSLGARVNTIYF.

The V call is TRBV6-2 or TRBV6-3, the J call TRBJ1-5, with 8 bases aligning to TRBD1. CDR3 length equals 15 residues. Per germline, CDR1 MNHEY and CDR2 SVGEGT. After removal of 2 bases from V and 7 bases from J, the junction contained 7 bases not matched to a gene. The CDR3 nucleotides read TGTGCCAGCAGTTACACAGACAGGGGAGGGCAGCCCCAGCATTTT. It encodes CASSYTDRGGQPQHF.

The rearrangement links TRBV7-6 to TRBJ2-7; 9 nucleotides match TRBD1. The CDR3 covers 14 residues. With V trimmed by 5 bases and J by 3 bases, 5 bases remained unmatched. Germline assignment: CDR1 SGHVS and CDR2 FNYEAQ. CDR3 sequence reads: CASSPRDRDYEQYF. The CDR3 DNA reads TGTGCCAGCAGCCCCCGGGACAGGGACTACGAGCAGTACTTC. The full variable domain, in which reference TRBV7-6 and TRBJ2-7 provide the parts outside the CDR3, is GAGVSQSPRYKVTKRGQDVALRCDPISGHVSLYWYRQALGQGPEFLTYFNYEAQQDKSGLPNDRFSAERPEGSISTLTIQRTEQRDSAMYRCASSPRDRDYEQYFGPGTRLTVT.

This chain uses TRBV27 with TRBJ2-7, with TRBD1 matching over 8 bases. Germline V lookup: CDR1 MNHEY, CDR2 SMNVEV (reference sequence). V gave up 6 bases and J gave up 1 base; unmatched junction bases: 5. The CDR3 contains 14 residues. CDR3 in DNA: TGTGCCAGCAGACTGACAGGGGCATCCTACGAGCAGTACTTC. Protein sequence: CASRLTGASYEQYF.

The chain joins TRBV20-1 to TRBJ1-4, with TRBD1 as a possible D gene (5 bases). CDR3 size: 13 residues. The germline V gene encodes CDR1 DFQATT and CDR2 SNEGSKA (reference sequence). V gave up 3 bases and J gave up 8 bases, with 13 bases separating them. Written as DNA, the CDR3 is TGCAGTGCTAGTCCCCAGGGTAAAGAAAAACTGTTTTTT. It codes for CSASPQGKEKLFF.

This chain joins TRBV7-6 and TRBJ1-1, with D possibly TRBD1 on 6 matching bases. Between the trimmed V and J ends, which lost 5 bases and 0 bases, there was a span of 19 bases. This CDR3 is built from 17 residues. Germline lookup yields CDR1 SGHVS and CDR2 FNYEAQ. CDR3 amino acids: CASSPTSQGNMNTEAFF. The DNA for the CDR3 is TGTGCCAGCAGCCCAACAAGCCAGGGGAACATGAACACTGAAGCTTTCTTT.

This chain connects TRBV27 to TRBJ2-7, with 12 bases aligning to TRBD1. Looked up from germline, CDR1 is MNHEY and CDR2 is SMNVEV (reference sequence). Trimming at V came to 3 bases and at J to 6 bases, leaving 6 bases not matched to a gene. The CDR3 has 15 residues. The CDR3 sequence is CASSLVGQGAVEQYF. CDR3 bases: TGTGCCAGCAGTTTGGTGGGACAGGGGGCCGTCGAGCAGTACTTC.

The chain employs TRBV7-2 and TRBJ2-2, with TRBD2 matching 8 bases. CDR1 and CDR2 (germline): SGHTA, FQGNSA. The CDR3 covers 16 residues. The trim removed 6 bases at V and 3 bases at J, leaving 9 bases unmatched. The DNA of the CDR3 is TGTGCCAGCAGTCGAGGGGCCGGGGGGGACACCGGGGAGCTGTTTTTT. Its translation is CASSRGAGGDTGELFF.

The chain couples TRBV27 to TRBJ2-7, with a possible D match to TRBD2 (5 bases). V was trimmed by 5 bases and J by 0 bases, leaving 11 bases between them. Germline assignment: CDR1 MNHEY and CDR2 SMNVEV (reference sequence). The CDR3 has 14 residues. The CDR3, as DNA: TGTGCCAGCAGTCCCACGGGGAGCTCCTACGAGCAGTACTTC. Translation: CASSPTGSSYEQYF.

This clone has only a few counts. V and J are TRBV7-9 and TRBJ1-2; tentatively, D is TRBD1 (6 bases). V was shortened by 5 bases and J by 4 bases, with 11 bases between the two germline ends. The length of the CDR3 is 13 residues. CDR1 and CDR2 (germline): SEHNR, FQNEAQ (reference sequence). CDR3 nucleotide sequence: TGTGCCAGCAGCGGGGGCGTCGGCTATGGCTACACCTTC. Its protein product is CASSGGVGYGYTF.

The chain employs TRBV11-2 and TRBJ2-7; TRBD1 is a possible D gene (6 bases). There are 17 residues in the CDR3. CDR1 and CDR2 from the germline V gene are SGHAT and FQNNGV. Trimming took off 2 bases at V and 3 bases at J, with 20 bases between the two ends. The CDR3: CASSLKTLQGPDYEQYF. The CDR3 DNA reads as TGTGCCAGCAGCTTAAAAACCCTACAGGGACCGGACTACGAGCAGTACTTC. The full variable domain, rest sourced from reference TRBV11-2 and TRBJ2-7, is EAGVAQSPRYKIIEKRQSVAFWCNPISGHATLYWYQQILGQGPKLLIQFQNNGVVDDSQLPKDRFSAERLKGVDSTLKIQPAKLEDSAVYLCASSLKTLQGPDYEQYFGPGTRLTVT.